This T cell receptor beta chain appears in the sequencing data of a study of identical twins. The CDR3 totals 14 residues. Germline values: CDR1 LGHDT, CDR2 YNNKEL (reference sequence). Deletions cut 0 bases from V and 4 bases from J, with 7 bases between. This clonotype was observed a handful of times. Its antigen is undetermined. Broader study findings: Interpretation of the results relied on cross-sectional statistical analysis and not on following the same donors.

TCRdb redid the calling of the 5' RACE reads with MiXCR, one entry per CDR3 protein. The sample contains 500,000 to 600,000 distinct CDR3 sequences, about 20% of which appear only once. These data also formed part of another study, on T cells expressing NK-cell markers.

The receptor's source is a woman aged 18-35 years in good health. The sequenced sample consisted of CD4+ T cells sorted from blood. The chain carries TRBV3-1 and TRBJ2-1, with D maybe TRBD2 (6 bases). In DNA, the CDR3 is TGTGCCAGCAGCCAAGATCGGGGGTACAATGAGCAGTTCTTC. It codes for CASSQDRGYNEQFF.